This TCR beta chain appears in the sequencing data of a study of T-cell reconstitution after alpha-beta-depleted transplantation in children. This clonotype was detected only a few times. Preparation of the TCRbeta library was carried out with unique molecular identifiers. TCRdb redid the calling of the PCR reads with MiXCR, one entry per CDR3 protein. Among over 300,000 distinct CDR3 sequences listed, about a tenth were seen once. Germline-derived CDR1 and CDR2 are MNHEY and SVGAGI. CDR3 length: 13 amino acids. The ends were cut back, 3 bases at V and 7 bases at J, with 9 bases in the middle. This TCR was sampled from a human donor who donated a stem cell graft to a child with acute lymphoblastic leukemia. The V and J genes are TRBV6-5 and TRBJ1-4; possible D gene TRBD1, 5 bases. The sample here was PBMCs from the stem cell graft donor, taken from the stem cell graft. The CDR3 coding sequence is TGTGCCAGCAGTTATGGGGCAGGTGAAAAACTGTTTTTT. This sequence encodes CASSYGAGEKLFF.